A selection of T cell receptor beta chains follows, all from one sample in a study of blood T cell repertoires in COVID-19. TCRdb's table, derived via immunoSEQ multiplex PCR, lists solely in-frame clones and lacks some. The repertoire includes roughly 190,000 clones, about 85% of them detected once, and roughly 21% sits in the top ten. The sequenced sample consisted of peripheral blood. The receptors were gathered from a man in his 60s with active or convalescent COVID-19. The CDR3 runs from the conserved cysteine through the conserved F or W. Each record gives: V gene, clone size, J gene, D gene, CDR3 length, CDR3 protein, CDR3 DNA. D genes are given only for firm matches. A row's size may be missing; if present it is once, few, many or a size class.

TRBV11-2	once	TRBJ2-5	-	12	CASSLQLETQYF	TGTGCCAGCAGCTTACAGTTAGAGACCCAGTACTTC
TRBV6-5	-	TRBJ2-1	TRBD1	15	CASSYARDRVDEQFF	TGTGCCAGCAGTTACGCCCGGGACAGGGTCGATGAGCAGTTCTTC
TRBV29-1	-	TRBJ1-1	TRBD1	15	CSVGPGTGGVGEAFF	TGCAGCGTTGGTCCCGGGACAGGGGGCGTCGGTGAAGCTTTCTTT
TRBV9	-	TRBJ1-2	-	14	CASSSRFLNYGYTF	TGTGCCAGCAGCTCCCGGTTCTTAAACTATGGCTACACCTTC
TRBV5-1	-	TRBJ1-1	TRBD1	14	CASSRGQENTEAFF	TGCGCCAGCAGCCGAGGACAGGAGAACACTGAAGCTTTCTTT
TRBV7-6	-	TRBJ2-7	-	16	CASSLASVAGFYEQYF	TGTGCCAGCAGCTTAGCGTCTGTCGCGGGTTTCTACGAGCAGTACTTC
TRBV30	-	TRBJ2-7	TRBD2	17	CAWSVRRQRGGQCEQYF	TGTGCCTGGAGTGTAAGGAGGCAGCGGGGGGGCCAGTGCGAGCAGTACTTC
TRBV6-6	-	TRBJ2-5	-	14	CASSYSSGRETQYF	TGTGCCAGCAGTTACTCGTCAGGGCGGGAGACCCAGTACTTC
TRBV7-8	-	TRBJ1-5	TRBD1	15	CASSLGTGGDQPQHF	TGTGCCAGCAGCTTGGGGACAGGGGGCGATCAGCCCCAGCATTTT
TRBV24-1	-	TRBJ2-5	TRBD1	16	CATSDPGTGRGETQYF	TGTGCCACCAGTGATCCCGGGACAGGCCGAGGAGAGACCCAGTACTTC
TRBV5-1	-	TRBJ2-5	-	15	CASSLSGQHQETQYF	TGCGCCAGCAGCTTGTCGGGACAACATCAAGAGACCCAGTACTTC
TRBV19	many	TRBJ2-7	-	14	CASSIQEGPYEQYF	TGTGCCAGTAGTATACAGGAGGGCCCCTACGAGCAGTACTTC
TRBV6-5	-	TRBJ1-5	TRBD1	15	CASSSYGTEYQPQHF	TGTGCCAGCAGTTCCTACGGGACAGAGTATCAGCCCCAGCATTTT
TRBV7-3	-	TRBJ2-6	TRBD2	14	CASSPSGAANVLTF	TGTGCCAGCAGCCCCAGCGGGGCCGCCAACGTCCTGACTTTC
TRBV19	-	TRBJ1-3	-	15	CASSEMRTAGNTIYF	TGTGCCAGTAGTGAAATGAGGACAGCCGGAAACACCATATATTTT
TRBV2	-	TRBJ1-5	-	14	CASSRQSRNQPQHF	TGTGCCAGCAGCCGACAGAGCCGCAATCAGCCCCAGCATTTT
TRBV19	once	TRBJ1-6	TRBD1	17	CASSPGDRGAGNSPLHF	TGTGCCAGTAGTCCGGGGGACAGGGGCGCCGGTAATTCACCCCTCCACTTT
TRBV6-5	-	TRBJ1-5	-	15	CASSRGDGRNQPQHF	TGTGCCAGCAGTCGGGGGGACGGCCGCAATCAGCCCCAGCATTTT
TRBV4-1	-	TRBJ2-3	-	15	CASSQAGVGTDTQYF	TGCGCCAGCAGCCAAGCAGGGGTGGGCACAGATACGCAGTATTTT
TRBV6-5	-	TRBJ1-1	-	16	CASSYSALIRNTEAFF	TGTGCCAGCAGTTACTCAGCCCTGATCCGGAACACTGAAGCTTTCTTT
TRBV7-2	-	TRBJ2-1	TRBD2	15	CASSSNGGGQGEQFF	TGTGCCAGCAGCTCCAACGGGGGGGGGCAAGGTGAGCAGTTCTTC
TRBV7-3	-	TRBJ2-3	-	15	CASSLTGRRTDTQYF	TGTGCCAGCAGCTTAACGGGGAGACGCACAGATACGCAGTATTTT
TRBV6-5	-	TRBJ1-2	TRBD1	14	CASRPRTGANGYTF	TGTGCCAGCAGACCCCGGACAGGAGCGAATGGCTACACCTTC
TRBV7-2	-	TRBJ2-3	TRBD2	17	CASSLVGAGGPTDTQYF	TGTGCCAGCAGCTTAGTCGGAGCGGGGGGTCCCACAGATACGCAGTATTTT
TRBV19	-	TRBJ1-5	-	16	CASSIPLAGVNQPQHF	TGTGCCAGTAGTATCCCCCTAGCAGGGGTCAATCAGCCCCAGCATTTT
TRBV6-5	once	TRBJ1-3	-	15	CASSKTGTSGNTIYF	TGTGCCAGCAGTAAAACAGGCACCTCTGGAAACACCATATATTTT
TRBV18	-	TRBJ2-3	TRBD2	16	CASSPYSGGSTDTQYF	TGTGCCAGCTCACCATATAGCGGGGGAAGCACAGATACGCAGTATTTT
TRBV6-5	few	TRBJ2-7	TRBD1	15	CAGRGTGGATGEQYF	TGTGCCGGACGAGGGACAGGGGGCGCGACGGGCGAGCAGTACTTC
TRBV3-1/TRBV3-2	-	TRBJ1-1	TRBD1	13	CASSSTGETEAFF	TGTGCCAGCAGTAGTACAGGGGAAACTGAAGCTTTCTTT
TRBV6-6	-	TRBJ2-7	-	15	CASSQGMGAGYEQYF	TGTGCCAGCAGCCAAGGAATGGGGGCCGGCTACGAGCAGTACTTC
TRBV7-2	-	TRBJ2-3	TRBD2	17	CASSLLAGGSGTDTQYF	TGTGCCAGCAGCCTACTAGCGGGGGGGAGTGGGACAGATACGCAGTATTTT
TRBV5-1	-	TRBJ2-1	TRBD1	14	CASSSGQGGVMQFF	TGCGCCAGCAGCTCGGGACAGGGAGGTGTAATGCAGTTCTTC
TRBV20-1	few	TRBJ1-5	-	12	CSASTGNQPQHF	TGCAGTGCTAGTACAGGGAATCAGCCCCAGCATTTT
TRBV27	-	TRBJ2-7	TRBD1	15	CASSLIGQGAYEQYF	TGTGCCAGCAGCTTGATCGGACAGGGAGCCTACGAGCAGTACTTC
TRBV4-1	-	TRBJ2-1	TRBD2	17	CASSQGRTRRAVNEQFF	TGCGCCAGCAGCCAGGGGCGGACTAGAAGGGCCGTCAATGAGCAGTTCTTC
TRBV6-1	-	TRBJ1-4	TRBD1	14	CASSEHRGNEKLFF	TGTGCCAGCAGTGAACACAGGGGTAATGAAAAACTGTTTTTT
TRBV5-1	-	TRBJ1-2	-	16	CASVLTADRKLYGYTF	TGCGCCAGCGTACTTACCGCGGACAGAAAACTCTATGGCTACACCTTC
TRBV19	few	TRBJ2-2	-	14	CASSTQGYTGELFF	TGTGCCAGTAGTACCCAGGGTTACACCGGGGAGCTGTTTTTT
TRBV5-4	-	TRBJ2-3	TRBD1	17	CASSNGAGQGLVDTQYF	TGTGCCAGCAGCAACGGGGCGGGACAGGGTTTGGTAGATACGCAGTATTTT
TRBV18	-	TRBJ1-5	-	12	CASSEGAQPQHF	TGTGCCAGCTCGGAGGGTGCTCAGCCCCAGCATTTT
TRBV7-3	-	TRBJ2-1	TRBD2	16	CASSPKGTSGVNEQFF	TGTGCCAGCAGCCCCAAGGGGACTAGCGGGGTCAATGAGCAGTTCTTC
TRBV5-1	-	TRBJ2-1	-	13	CASNDYAGNEQFF	TGCGCCAGCAATGACTACGCCGGCAATGAGCAGTTCTTC
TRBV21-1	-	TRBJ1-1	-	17	CASSKPSVMVTDTEAFF	TGTGCCAGCAGCAAACCTAGTGTCATGGTTACGGACACTGAAGCTTTCTTT
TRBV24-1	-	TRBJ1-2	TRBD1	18	CATSETWTGPEVSYGYTF	TGTGCCACCAGTGAGACTTGGACAGGGCCAGAGGTATCCTATGGCTACACCTTC
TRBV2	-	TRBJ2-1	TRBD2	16	CASSEFRGGVYNEQFF	TGTGCCAGCAGTGAATTTCGCGGGGGGGTGTACAATGAGCAGTTCTTC
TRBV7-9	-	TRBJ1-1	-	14	CASSLNAGATEAFF	TGTGCCAGCAGCCTCAACGCAGGGGCCACTGAAGCTTTCTTT
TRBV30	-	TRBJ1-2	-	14	CAWSFFGSDYGYTF	TGTGCCTGGAGTTTTTTCGGGTCGGACTATGGCTACACCTTC